This TCR beta chain was recorded in a study of Graves' ophthalmopathy and Graves' hyperthyroidism. Across the study: Peripheral blood sampling preceded any treatment and occurred at initial diagnosis. Study-wide results and limits: A majority of expanded thyroid clonotypes exceeding 0.001 frequency were likewise present in blood.

This clonotype was detected ten times or more. What it binds is not known. The CDR3 covers 13 residues. Per the germline V gene, CDR1 is MNHEY and CDR2 is SVGEGT. The V end lost 0 bases, the J end lost 7 bases, and 9 bases lay between the germline ends. RNA transcripts served as template for amplifying TCR beta CDR3 sequences. HTBI-primed first-round RT-PCR preceded second-round multiplex PCR. A single record per CDR3 protein comes from TCRdb applying MiXCR to the multiplex PCR reads. The repertoire has a few hundred thousand distinct CDR3 sequences, 15% of them found once; the top ten carry roughly 7%. Hyperthyroidism patients, all newly diagnosed, had under 2 months' duration and ages of 18 to 65. Physicians reached a diagnosis by relying on clinical symptoms, serum thyroxine, TRAb, thyroid ultrasound and orbital computed tomography.

The source is a woman in her late teens or twenties with stable Graves' hyperthyroidism. The J gene is TRBJ1-1, the V gene TRBV6-2 or TRBV6-3; a weak D match, TRBD1 (5 bases). Sample: peripheral blood. The CDR3 nucleotides read TGTGCCAGCAGTTACTCTTTTCAGGGTGAAGCTTTCTTT. This sequence encodes CASSYSFQGEAFF.